This TCR beta chain was found in a study of cytomegalovirus exposure and HLA in healthy donors. Concerning this clone: Its antigen is undetermined.

PCR involved 60 Vbeta and 13 Jbeta primers. The assay was immunoSEQ multiplex PCR, and TCRdb's table has in-frame clones only and misses some. The sample has 110,000 to 150,000 clones; more than 7.5% are singletons. The germline V gene has CDR1 SGHAT and CDR2 FQNNGV. V was pared by 7 bases and J by 9 bases, with 14 bases of the junction left unmatched. CDR3 length: 15 amino acids. Findings and limits, study-wide: According to a later analysis, most TCR beta chains associated with CMV appeared HLA-restricted. Beyond CMV serostatus, there was no information to go on about immune exposure.

V usage is TRBV11-2 and J usage is TRBJ2-1, with 8 bases fitting TRBD2. The sequenced sample was PBMCs. The receptor's source is a man aged 50 to 59 in good health and CMV-seronegative. The CDR3 region has the DNA TGTGCCAGCAACCCAGGACTAGCTATCCACGGTGAGCAGTTCTTC. Translation: CASNPGLAIHGEQFF.